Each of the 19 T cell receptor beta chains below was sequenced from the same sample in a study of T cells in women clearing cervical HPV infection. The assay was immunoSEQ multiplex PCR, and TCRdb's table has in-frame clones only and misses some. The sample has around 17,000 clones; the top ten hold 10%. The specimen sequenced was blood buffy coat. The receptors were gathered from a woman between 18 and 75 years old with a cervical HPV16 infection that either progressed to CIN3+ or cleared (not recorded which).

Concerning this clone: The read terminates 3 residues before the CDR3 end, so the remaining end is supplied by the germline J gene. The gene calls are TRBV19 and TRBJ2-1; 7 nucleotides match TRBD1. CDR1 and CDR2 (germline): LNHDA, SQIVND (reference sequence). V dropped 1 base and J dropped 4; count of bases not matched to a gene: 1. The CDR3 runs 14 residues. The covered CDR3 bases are TGTGCCAGTAGTATAGGGACAGGATACAATGAG. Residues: CASSIGTGYNE. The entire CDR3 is CASSIGTGYNEQFF.

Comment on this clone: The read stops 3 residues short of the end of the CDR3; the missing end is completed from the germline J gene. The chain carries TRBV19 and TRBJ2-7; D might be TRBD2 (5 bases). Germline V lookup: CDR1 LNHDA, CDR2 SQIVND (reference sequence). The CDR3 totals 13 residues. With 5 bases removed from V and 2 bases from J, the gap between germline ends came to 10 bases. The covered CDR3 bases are TGTGCCAGTAGTCAAACGAGGGCCTACGAG. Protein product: CASSQTRAYE. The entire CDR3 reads CASSQTRAYEQYF.

The CDR3 loop is CSVVAYNEQFF. The sequenced CDR3 bases are TGCAGCGTCGTCGCCTACAATGAG. The chain links TRBV29-1 to TRBJ2-1; D is unresolved. The read finishes 3 residues shy of the CDR3 end, and the germline J gene is used to complete it. The V gene's germline CDR1 is SQVTM and CDR2 ANQGSEA. Deletions cut 6 bases from V and 2 bases from J, with 5 bases between. The CDR3 loop spans 11 amino acids.

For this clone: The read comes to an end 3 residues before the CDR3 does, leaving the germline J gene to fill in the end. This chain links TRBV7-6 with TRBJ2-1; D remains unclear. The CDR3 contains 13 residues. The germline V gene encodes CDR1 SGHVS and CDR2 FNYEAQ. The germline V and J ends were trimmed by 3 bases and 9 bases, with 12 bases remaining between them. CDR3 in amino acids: CASSFQPVGEQFF. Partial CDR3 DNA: TGTGCCAGCAGCTTTCAACCCGTCGGTGAG.

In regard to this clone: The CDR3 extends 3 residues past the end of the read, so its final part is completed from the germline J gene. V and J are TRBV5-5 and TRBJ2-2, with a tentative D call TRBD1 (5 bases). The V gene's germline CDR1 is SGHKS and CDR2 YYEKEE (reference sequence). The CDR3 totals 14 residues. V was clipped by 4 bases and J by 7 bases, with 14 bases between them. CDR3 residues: CASSPLGLVGELFF. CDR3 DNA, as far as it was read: TGTGCCAGCAGCCCGCTGGGGCTAGTCGGGGAG.

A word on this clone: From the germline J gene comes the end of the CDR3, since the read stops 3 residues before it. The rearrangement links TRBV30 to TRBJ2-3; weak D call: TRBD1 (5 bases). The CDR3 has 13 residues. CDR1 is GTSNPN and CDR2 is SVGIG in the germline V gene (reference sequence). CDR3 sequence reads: CAWSDRIHQPQYF. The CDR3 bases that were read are TGTGCCTGGAGTGACAGGATCCATCAGCCG. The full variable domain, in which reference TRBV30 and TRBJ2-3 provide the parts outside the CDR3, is SQTIHQWPATLVQPVGSPLSLECTVEGTSNPNLYWYRQAAGRGLQLLFYSVGIGQISSEVPQNLSASRPQDRQFILSSKKLLLSDSGFYLCAWSDRIHQPQYFGPGTRLTVL.

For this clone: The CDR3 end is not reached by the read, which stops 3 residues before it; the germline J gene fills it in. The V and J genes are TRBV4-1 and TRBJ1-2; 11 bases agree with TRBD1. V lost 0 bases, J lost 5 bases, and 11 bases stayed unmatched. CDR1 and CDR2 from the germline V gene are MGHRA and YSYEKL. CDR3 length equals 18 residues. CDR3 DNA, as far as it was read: TGCGCCAGCAGCCAAGATAGGACAGGGGGCCTTTGGGCGTATGGC. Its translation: CASSQDRTGGLWAYG. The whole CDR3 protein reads CASSQDRTGGLWAYGYTF.

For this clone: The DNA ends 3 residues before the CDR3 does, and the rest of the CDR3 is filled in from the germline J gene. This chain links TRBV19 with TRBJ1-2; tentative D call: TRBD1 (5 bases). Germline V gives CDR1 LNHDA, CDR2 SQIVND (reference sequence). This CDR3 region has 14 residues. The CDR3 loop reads CASSIKGRGETYTF. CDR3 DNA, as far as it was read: TGTGCCAGTAGTATAAAAGGAAGAGGGGAGACC.

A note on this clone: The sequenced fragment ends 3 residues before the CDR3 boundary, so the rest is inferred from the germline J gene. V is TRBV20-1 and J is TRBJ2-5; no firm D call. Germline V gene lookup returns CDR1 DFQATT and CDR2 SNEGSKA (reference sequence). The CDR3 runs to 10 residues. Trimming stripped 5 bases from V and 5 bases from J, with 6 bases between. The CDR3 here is CSAPLETQYF. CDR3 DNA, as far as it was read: TGCAGTGCTCCACTCGAGACC.

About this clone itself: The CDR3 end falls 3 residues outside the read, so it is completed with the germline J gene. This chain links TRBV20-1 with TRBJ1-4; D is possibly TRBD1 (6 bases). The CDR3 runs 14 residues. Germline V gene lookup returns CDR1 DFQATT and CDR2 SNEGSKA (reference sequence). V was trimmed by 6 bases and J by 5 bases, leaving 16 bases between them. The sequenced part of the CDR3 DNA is TGCAGTGCCGCCACCGGGCAGGGGAATGAAAAA. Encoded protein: CSAATGQGNEK. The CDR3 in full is CSAATGQGNEKLFF.

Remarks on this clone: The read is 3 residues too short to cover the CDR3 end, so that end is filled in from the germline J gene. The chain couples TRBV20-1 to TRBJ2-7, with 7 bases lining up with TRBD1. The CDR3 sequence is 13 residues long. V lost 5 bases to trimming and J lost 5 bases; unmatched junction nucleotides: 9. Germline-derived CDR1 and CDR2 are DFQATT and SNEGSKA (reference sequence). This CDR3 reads CSAPRDRGHEQYF. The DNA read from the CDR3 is TGCAGTGCTCCCCGGGACAGAGGCCACGAG.

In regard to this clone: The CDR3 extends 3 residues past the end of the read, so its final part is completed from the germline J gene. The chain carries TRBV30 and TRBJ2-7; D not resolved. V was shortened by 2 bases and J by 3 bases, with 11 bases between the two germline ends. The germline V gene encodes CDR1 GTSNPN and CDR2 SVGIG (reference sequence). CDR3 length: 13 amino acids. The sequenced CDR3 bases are TGTGCCTGGAGTTATGGGCAGGACTACGAG. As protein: CAWSYGQDYE. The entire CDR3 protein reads CAWSYGQDYEQYF.

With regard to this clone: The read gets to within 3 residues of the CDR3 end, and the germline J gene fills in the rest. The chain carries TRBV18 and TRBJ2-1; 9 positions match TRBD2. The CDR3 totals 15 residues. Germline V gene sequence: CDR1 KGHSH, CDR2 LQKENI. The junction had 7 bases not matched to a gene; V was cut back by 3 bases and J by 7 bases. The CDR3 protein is CASSPVAGDGNEQFF. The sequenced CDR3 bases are TGTGCCAGCTCACCGGTAGCGGGGGACGGGAATGAG.

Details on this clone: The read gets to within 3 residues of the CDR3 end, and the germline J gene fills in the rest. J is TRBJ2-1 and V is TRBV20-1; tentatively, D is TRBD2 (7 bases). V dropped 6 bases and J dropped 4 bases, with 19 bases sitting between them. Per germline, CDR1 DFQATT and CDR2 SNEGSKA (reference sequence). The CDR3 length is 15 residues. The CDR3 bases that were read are TGCAGTGCCCCGAACCGGGGGGCAGGGTACAATGAG. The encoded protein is CSAPNRGAGYNE. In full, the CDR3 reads CSAPNRGAGYNEQFF.

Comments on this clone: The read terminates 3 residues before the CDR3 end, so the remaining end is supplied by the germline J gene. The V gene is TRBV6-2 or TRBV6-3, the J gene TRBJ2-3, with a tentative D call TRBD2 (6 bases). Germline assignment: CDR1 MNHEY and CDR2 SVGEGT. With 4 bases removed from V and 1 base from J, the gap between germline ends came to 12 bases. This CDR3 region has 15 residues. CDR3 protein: CASSSGEAGTDTQYF. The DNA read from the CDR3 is TGTGCCAGCAGTTCGGGGGAGGCAGGCACAGATACG.

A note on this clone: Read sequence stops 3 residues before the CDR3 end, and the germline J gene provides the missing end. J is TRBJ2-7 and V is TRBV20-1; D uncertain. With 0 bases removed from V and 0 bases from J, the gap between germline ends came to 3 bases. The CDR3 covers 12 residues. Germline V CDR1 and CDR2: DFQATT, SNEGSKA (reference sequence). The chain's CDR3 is CSARDNSYEQYF. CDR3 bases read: TGCAGTGCTAGAGATAACTCCTACGAG.

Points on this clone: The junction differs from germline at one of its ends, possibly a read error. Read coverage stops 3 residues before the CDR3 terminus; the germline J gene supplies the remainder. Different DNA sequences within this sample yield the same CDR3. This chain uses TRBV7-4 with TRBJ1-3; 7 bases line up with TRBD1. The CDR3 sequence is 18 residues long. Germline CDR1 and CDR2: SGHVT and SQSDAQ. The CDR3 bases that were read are TGTGCCAGCAGCCCACGGACAGGCTATCCTTCCTCTGGAAACACA. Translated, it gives CASSPRTGYPSSGNT. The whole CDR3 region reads CASSPRTGYPSSGNTIYF.

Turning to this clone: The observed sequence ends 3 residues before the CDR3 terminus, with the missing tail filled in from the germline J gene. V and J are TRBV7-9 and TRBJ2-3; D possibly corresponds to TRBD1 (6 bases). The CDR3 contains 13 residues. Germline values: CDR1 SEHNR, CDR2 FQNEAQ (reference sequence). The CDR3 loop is CASSRTANQPQYF. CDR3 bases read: TGTGCCAGCAGCAGGACAGCAAATCAGCCG.

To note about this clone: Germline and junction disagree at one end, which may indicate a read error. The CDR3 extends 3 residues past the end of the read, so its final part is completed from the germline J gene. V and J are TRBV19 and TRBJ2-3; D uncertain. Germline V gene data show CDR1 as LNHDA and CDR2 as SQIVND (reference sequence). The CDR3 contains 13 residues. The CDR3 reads CASSIGVTETQYF. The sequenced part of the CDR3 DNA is TGTGCCAGTAGTATTGGCGTCACAGAGACG. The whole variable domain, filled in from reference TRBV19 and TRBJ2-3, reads DGGITQSPKYLFRKEGQNVTLSCEQNLNHDAMYWYRQDPGQGLRLIYYSQIVNDFQKGDIAEGYSVSREKKESFPLTVTSAQKNPTAFYLCASSIGVTETQYFGPGTRLTVL.